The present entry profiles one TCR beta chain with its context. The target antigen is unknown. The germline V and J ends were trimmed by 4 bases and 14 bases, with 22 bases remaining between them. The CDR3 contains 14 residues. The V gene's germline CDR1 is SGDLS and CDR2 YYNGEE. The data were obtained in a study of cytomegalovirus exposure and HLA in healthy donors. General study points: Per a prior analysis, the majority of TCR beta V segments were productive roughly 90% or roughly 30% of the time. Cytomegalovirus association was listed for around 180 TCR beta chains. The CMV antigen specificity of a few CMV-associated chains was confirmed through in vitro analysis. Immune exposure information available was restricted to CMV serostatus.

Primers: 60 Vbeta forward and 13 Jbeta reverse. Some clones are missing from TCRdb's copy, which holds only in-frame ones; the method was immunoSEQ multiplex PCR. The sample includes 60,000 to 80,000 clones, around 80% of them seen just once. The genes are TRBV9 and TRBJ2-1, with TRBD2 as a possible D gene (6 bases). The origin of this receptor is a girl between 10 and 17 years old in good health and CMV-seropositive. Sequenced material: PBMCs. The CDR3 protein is CASSSGDAGLEKFF. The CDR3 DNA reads TGTGCCAGCAGCTCGGGGGACGCAGGTCTGGAGAAGTTCTTC.